Reported below is one T cell receptor beta chain. The method was immunoSEQ multiplex PCR; TCRdb's version includes in-frame clones alone and lacks a portion of them. The profile shows over 110,000 clones, approximately 90% of them singletons. This sample is part of a study of T cell responses to AZD1222 COVID-19 vaccine. The CDR3 is made up of 15 amino acids. V shed 5 bases and J shed 2 bases, with 14 bases lying between them. Germline V gene lookup returns CDR1 SNHLY and CDR2 FYNNEI. The clonotype comes from an adult in good health. Specimen: peripheral blood, collected on day 0 of AZD1222 vaccination. This chain links TRBV2 with TRBJ2-3; possibly TRBD2 for D (6 bases). As DNA, the CDR3 is TGTGCCAGCAGTAGATCGACTAGATACACAGATACGCAGTATTTT. It specifies CASSRSTRYTDTQYF.